One sample yielded the 14 T cell receptor beta chains listed below, sequenced in a study of blood T cell repertoires in COVID-19 (dated by TCRdb to the early 2020s). The method was the immunoSEQ multiplex PCR assay. The immuneACCESS repertoire file appears here via TCRdb, limited to in-frame rearrangements. These files lack a portion of the clones; in checked studies, under half of the deficit traces to unresolved V genes, and the cause of the others is not known. Recorded for this sample are approximately 210,000 clones; around four fifths of them occurred a single time. The ten most abundant clones make up 15% of the sample. Sequencing was carried out using PBMCs or T cells enriched from blood (not recorded which). The receptors stem from a man in his forties or fifties who had recovered from COVID-19.

The chain employs TRBV5-5 and TRBJ1-1; weak D call: TRBD1 (6 bases). Trimming shortened V by 1 base and J by 6 bases, and 7 bases separated the two germline ends. This CDR3 contains 12 residues. CDR1 and CDR2 (germline): SGHKS, YYEKEE (reference sequence). In DNA form, the CDR3 reads TGTGCCAGCAGCTTGCCAGGGGCTGAAGCTTTCTTT. This encodes CASSLPGAEAFF.

The chain is built from TRBV7-8 and TRBJ1-1, with 7 bases fitting TRBD1. The V and J ends lost 0 bases and 7 bases, in that order; junction bases with no gene match: 14. CDR3 length: 17 residues. Germline V gene data show CDR1 as SGHVS and CDR2 as FQNEAQ. This chain's CDR3 is CASSLARGGGEVIEAFF. The CDR3, as DNA: TGTGCCAGCAGCTTAGCGAGAGGGGGCGGTGAAGTGATTGAAGCTTTCTTT. Variable domain in full (rest from reference TRBV7-8 and TRBJ1-1): GAGVSQSPRYKVAKRGQDVALRCDPISGHVSLFWYQQALGQGPEFLTYFQNEAQLDKSGLPSDRFFAERPEGSVSTLKIQRTQQEDSAVYLCASSLARGGGEVIEAFFGQGTRLTVV.

The genes are TRBV28 and TRBJ2-3; D may be TRBD1 (6 bases). This CDR3 is 12 amino acids long. The V end lost 5 bases, the J end lost 4 bases, and 7 bases lay between the germline ends. Germline V gene sequence: CDR1 MDHEN, CDR2 SYDVKM. The CDR3 DNA is TGTGCCAGCAGTACAGGGTCAGATACGCAGTATTTT. Amino acids: CASSTGSDTQYF.

The chain carries TRBV18 and TRBJ2-7, with D possibly being TRBD2 (5 bases). This CDR3 contains 14 residues. V was shortened by 2 bases and J by 7 bases, with 15 bases between the two germline ends. Germline V gene lookup returns CDR1 KGHSH and CDR2 LQKENI. CDR3 in amino acids: CASSPAPFTGEQYF. Here the CDR3 DNA reads TGTGCCAGCTCACCAGCACCTTTTACGGGGGAGCAGTACTTC.

This clone is a singleton in its sample. The chain links TRBV9 to TRBJ1-6; D unresolved. Trimming removed 0 bases from V and 2 bases from J, with 6 bases in between. The CDR3 extends over 15 amino acids. Germline CDR1 and CDR2: SGDLS and YYNGEE. The CDR3 region has the DNA TGTGCCAGCAGCGTAGGAGAAACCTATAATTCACCCCTCCACTTT. Its protein product is CASSVGETYNSPLHF.

The rearrangement uses TRBV28 and TRBJ2-1; TRBD2 is a possible D gene (5 bases). The CDR3 is made up of 11 amino acids. V lost 6 bases, J lost 9 bases, and 9 bases lay in between. Germline V gives CDR1 MDHEN, CDR2 SYDVKM. The CDR3: CASRLRGEQFF. The CDR3 DNA reads TGTGCCAGCAGGCTCCGGGGTGAGCAGTTCTTC.

This chain joins TRBV9 and TRBJ2-5; TRBD2 matches at 8 bases. J gave up 5 bases and V 3 bases, and 6 bases lay outside the gene matches. Germline CDR1 reads SGDLS; CDR2 reads YYNGEE. The CDR3 extends over 14 amino acids. The CDR3 region is CASSAYGREETQYF. In DNA, the CDR3 is TGTGCCAGCAGCGCCTACGGGAGGGAGGAGACCCAGTACTTC.

The rearrangement uses TRBV24-1 and TRBJ1-1, with D possibly matching TRBD1 (6 bases). V lost 3 bases and J lost 5, with 15 bases in between. The CDR3 sequence is 15 residues long. Germline V gene sequence: CDR1 KGHDR, CDR2 SFDVKD. The CDR3 bases are TGTGCCACCAGTGATCGGGGCAGGGGATTTACTGAAGCTTTCTTT. Its translation: CATSDRGRGFTEAFF.

The chain employs TRBV5-8 and TRBJ2-5, with D perhaps matching TRBD2 (5 bases). The V gene's germline CDR1 is SGHTS and CDR2 YDEGEE. Trimming cost V 2 bases and J 7 bases, with 12 bases left between them. The CDR3 is 13 amino acids. The CDR3 DNA follows: TGTGCCAGCAGCTTTCAAACTAGGGCGACCCAGTACTTC. Translation gives CASSFQTRATQYF.

The CDR3 sequence: CATTPGLAAETQYF. The CDR3 bases are TGTGCCACCACCCCCGGACTAGCTGCCGAGACCCAGTACTTC. J is TRBJ2-5 and V is TRBV25-1; 8 bases align to TRBD2. The CDR3 has 14 amino acids. In germline, CDR1 is MGHDK, CDR2 SYGVNS. V trimming: 10 bases; J trimming: 5 bases; junction bases outside the gene matches: 12.

The rearrangement joins TRBV11-1 to TRBJ1-1, with D unclear. V lost 5 bases to trimming and J lost 10 bases, with 17 bases between them. CDR1 is SGHAT, CDR2 FQDESV, per germline (reference sequence). This CDR3 comprises 13 residues. CDR3 in DNA: TGTGCCAGCAGCCCCGTCGGGGTCCGGGGAGCTTTCTTT. Translation gives CASSPVGVRGAFF.

The chain uses TRBV6-2 or TRBV6-3 and TRBJ2-3; 8 bases fit TRBD2. Germline values: CDR1 MNHEY, CDR2 SVGEGT. The CDR3 extends over 15 amino acids. The V segment lost 6 bases and the J segment 3 bases; nucleotides outside the gene matches: 8. The CDR3 coding sequence is TGTGCCAGCAGCCCGCTCAGCGGGGGTACAGATACGCAGTATTTT. It encodes CASSPLSGGTDTQYF.

Only one count was recorded for this clone. V and J are TRBV2 and TRBJ1-6; 7 bases are a match to TRBD1. Germline V gene sequence: CDR1 SNHLY, CDR2 FYNNEI. J lost 7 bases, V lost 6 bases, and 3 bases had no gene match. There are 13 residues in the CDR3. DNA of the CDR3: TGTGCCAGCAGGGCAGGGGGGAATTCACCCCTCCACTTT. This gives the protein CASRAGGNSPLHF.

The chain links TRBV7-3 to TRBJ1-6, with a possible D match to TRBD1 (6 bases). V lost 2 bases to trimming and J lost 8 bases, with 10 bases between them. Per the germline V gene, CDR1 is SGHTA and CDR2 is FQGTGA. The CDR3 loop spans 14 amino acids. This CDR3 reads CASSLQGWDSPLHF. CDR3 nucleotides: TGTGCCAGCAGCTTACAGGGGTGGGATTCACCCCTCCACTTT. The full variable domain, rest sourced from reference TRBV7-3 and TRBJ1-6, is GAGVSQTPSNKVTEKGKYVELRCDPISGHTALYWYRQSLGQGPEFLIYFQGTGAADDSGLPNDRFFAVRPEGSVSTLKIQRTERGDSAVYLCASSLQGWDSPLHFGNGTRLTVT.